What follows are 25 T cell receptor beta chains derived from one specimen sequenced in a study of Ad26.COV2.S vaccination and SARS-CoV-2 variants. Repertoires were generated with immunoSEQ multiplex PCR, while TCRdb's copy carries only in-frame clones and drops some. This table holds 250,000 or so clones, 87% found once. Stated treatment: some 19 received Ad26.COV2.S at low or high dose, single or two shots; about five received placebo; per-sample allocation not given. After the first vaccine or placebo injection, samples were drawn on day 63. The input for sequencing was peripheral blood, taken in a trial of Ad26.COV2.S vaccine versus placebo. These receptors all come from a person between 18 and 59 years old who received the Ad26.COV2.S COVID-19 vaccine or a placebo.

V usage is TRBV27 and J usage is TRBJ1-4; TRBD1 agrees at 8 bases. Germline lookup yields CDR1 MNHEY and CDR2 SMNVEV (reference sequence). The CDR3 has 18 amino acids. V gave up 5 bases and J gave up 0 bases; unmatched junction bases: 11. CDR3 in DNA: TGTGCCAGCAGTCCCCCCTCGACAGGGGCGGCAACTAATGAAAAACTGTTTTTT. Translated, it gives CASSPPSTGAATNEKLFF.

This chain connects TRBV5-1 to TRBJ2-5, with TRBD2 identical over 8 bases. The V gene's germline CDR1 is SGHRS and CDR2 YFSETQ. V shed 3 bases and J 5 bases; nucleotides not matched to a gene: 6. The CDR3 loop spans 14 amino acids. CDR3 in DNA: TGCGCCAGCAGCTCGCCGGGACTAGGGGAGACCCAGTACTTC. This translates into CASSSPGLGETQYF.

The J gene is TRBJ1-2, the V gene TRBV19; D ambiguous. The V gene's germline CDR1 is LNHDA and CDR2 SQIVND (reference sequence). V lost 1 base to trimming and J lost 3 bases, with 6 bases between them. This CDR3 contains 13 residues. The CDR3 DNA follows: TGTGCCAGTAGTATAGGGACGTACTATGGCTACACCTTC. Its protein is CASSIGTYYGYTF.

The rearrangement joins TRBV5-1 to TRBJ2-5; 8 bases line up with TRBD2. This CDR3 has 15 amino acids. After removal of 0 bases from V and 6 bases from J, the junction contained 7 bases not matched to a gene. Germline-derived CDR1 and CDR2 are SGHRS and YFSETQ. CDR3 sequence (DNA): TGCGCCAGCAGCTTGGGAACGGGAGGGCAGAAGACCCAGTACTTC. Protein product: CASSLGTGGQKTQYF.

The genes are TRBV19 and TRBJ1-2, with a weak D call TRBD1 (5 bases). CDR3 length: 13 amino acids. Germline V lookup: CDR1 LNHDA, CDR2 SQIVND (reference sequence). Trimming removed 5 bases at V and 3 bases at J, with 10 bases between. The CDR3: CASSPSRDYGYTF. In DNA, the CDR3 is TGTGCCAGTAGTCCTAGCAGGGACTATGGCTACACCTTC.

The genes are TRBV7-9 and TRBJ2-1; 8 nucleotides agree with TRBD1. V shed 4 bases and J 7 bases; nucleotides not matched to a gene: 0. The CDR3 spans 12 residues. Germline CDR1 SEHNR, CDR2 FQNEAQ (reference sequence). The CDR3 nucleotides are TGTGCCAGCAGCTGGACAGGGAATGAGCAGTTCTTC. This sequence encodes CASSWTGNEQFF.

The chain combines TRBV5-1 with TRBJ2-1, with TRBD2 matching over 9 bases. Germline lookup yields CDR1 SGHRS and CDR2 YFSETQ. Trimming cost V 0 bases and J 9 bases; bases outside gene matches: 13. CDR3 length: 17 amino acids. The DNA for the CDR3 is TGCGCCAGCAGCTTGGCCAAAGTAAGTAGCGGGAGTGTTGAGCAGTTCTTC. This gives the protein CASSLAKVSSGSVEQFF.

The chain employs TRBV12-3 or TRBV12-4 and TRBJ2-2; tentatively, D is TRBD2 (5 bases). The CDR3 consists of 13 residues. V shed 3 bases and J shed 5 bases, with 7 bases lying between them. For the CDR3, the DNA is TGTGCCAGCAGTTTGAGGGAAACCGGGGAGCTGTTTTTT. This codes for CASSLRETGELFF.

The J gene is TRBJ2-1, the V gene TRBV7-2, with 9 bases that match TRBD1. The CDR3 consists of 17 residues. The J segment lost 3 bases and the V segment lost 2 bases, leaving 8 bases of the junction unmatched. Germline CDR1 and CDR2: SGHTA and FQGNSA. CDR3 DNA: TGTGCCAGCAGCTTACGCACCGGGACAGGGAGCTACAATGAGCAGTTCTTC. Protein sequence: CASSLRTGTGSYNEQFF.

The chain uses TRBV30 and TRBJ2-1; D not resolved. The CDR3 has 11 residues. Germline loops: CDR1 GTSNPN, CDR2 SVGIG (reference sequence). Trimming stripped 7 bases from V and 4 bases from J, with 8 bases between. The CDR3 nucleotides read TGTGCCTACCGTACGTACAATGAGCAGTTCTTC. This gives the protein CAYRTYNEQFF.

This sequence joins TRBV3-1 (or the pseudogene TRBV3-2) and TRBJ1-3; D remains unclear. CDR3 length equals 14 residues. The germline V gene encodes CDR1 LGHDT and CDR2 YNNKEL (reference sequence). Trimming cost V 4 bases and J 0 bases, with 7 bases left between them. CDR3 nucleotide sequence: TGTGCCAGCAGCCCGGGATTCTCTGGAAACACCATATATTTT. Protein product: CASSPGFSGNTIYF.

This clone has only one observation. This chain joins TRBV2 and TRBJ1-1, with 8 positions matching TRBD1. The CDR3 contains 13 residues. Germline trimming cut 8 bases from V and 5 bases from J; bases unmatched to any gene: 7. The V gene's germline CDR1 is SNHLY and CDR2 FYNNEI. CDR3 sequence (DNA): TGTGCCAGCGAGACAGGGGACGTGACTGAAGCTTTCTTT. Translating gives CASETGDVTEAFF.

The V and J genes are TRBV24-1 and TRBJ2-5; 9 nucleotides align to TRBD1. CDR1 KGHDR and CDR2 SFDVKD come from the germline V gene. The CDR3 consists of 16 residues. The junction had 7 bases not matched to a gene; V was cut back by 1 base and J by 5 bases. The CDR3 bases are TGTGCCACCAGTGATTTCCTTACAGGGGGCTCGGAGACCCAGTACTTC. Its translation is CATSDFLTGGSETQYF.

The chain has TRBV6-5 and TRBJ1-6, with unresolved D. The germline gives CDR1 MNHEY, CDR2 SVGAGI. CDR3 length: 14 amino acids. Trimming left V 0 bases short and J 9 bases short, with 9 bases between. The CDR3 spells CASSYSEERSPLHF. The CDR3 coding sequence is TGTGCCAGCAGTTACTCAGAAGAGCGTTCACCCCTCCACTTT.

The chain couples TRBV6-2 or TRBV6-3 to TRBJ2-1; 12 bases line up with TRBD2. The CDR3 loop spans 17 amino acids. V trimming: 9 bases; J trimming: 2 bases; junction bases outside the gene matches: 11. The V gene's germline CDR1 is MNHEY and CDR2 SVGEGT. The chain's CDR3 is CASSLTSGSTPYNEQFF. The CDR3 DNA follows: TGTGCCAGTAGTCTGACTAGCGGGAGTACCCCCTACAATGAGCAGTTCTTC.

The rearrangement links TRBV6-2 or TRBV6-3 to TRBJ2-3, with 11 bases aligning to TRBD2. The junction had 6 bases not matched to a gene; V was cut back by 2 bases and J by 2 bases. The CDR3 contains 17 residues. Germline V gene sequence: CDR1 MNHEY, CDR2 SVGEGT. The CDR3 DNA sequence: TGTGCCAGCAGTTACAGGCTAGCGGGGGGTACCACAGATACGCAGTATTTT. It yields the protein CASSYRLAGGTTDTQYF.

The chain recombines TRBV2 with TRBJ2-5; 8 bases agree with TRBD1. Looked up from germline, CDR1 is SNHLY and CDR2 is FYNNEI. This CDR3 has 13 residues. The ends lost 6 bases at V and 2 bases at J; junction bases unmatched: 2. The CDR3 region has the DNA TGTGCCAGCAGCCGGGACAGGCAAGAGACCCAGTACTTC. This codes for CASSRDRQETQYF. Full variable domain (rest looked up from reference TRBV2 and TRBJ2-5): EPEVTQTPSHQVTQMGQEVILRCVPISNHLYFYWYRQILGQKVEFLVSFYNNEISEKSEIFDDQFSVERPDGSNFTLKIRSTKLEDSAMYFCASSRDRQETQYFGPGTRLLVL.

V is TRBV6-5 and J is TRBJ1-2, with no clear D. This CDR3 contains 13 residues. Trimming took off 9 bases at V and 0 bases at J, with 11 bases between the two ends. Germline CDR1 is MNHEY and CDR2 is SVGAGI. CDR3 in amino acids: CASQKGSNYGYTF. The CDR3, as DNA: TGTGCCAGTCAAAAGGGCTCTAACTATGGCTACACCTTC.

Notes on this clone: Other nucleotide sequences in the sample specify the same CDR3. The J gene is TRBJ1-5, the V gene TRBV18; 8 bases line up with TRBD1. Germline lookup yields CDR1 KGHSH and CDR2 LQKENI. This CDR3 region has 14 residues. V shed 3 bases and J 4 bases; nucleotides not matched to a gene: 2. The CDR3 DNA reads as TGTGCCAGCTCACCCCGACAGGGGAATCAGCCCCAGCATTTT. Translation gives CASSPRQGNQPQHF.

This chain joins TRBV10-1 and TRBJ1-2; 10 bases line up with TRBD1. Trimming at V came to 4 bases and at J to 2 bases, leaving 4 bases not matched to a gene. Germline CDR1 WNHNN, CDR2 SYGVQD (reference sequence). The CDR3 length is 15 residues. CDR3 residues: CASSVRQGANYGYTF. The CDR3, as DNA: TGCGCCAGCAGTGTCCGACAGGGGGCCAACTATGGCTACACCTTC.

This rearrangement joins TRBV18 to TRBJ1-4, with 9 nucleotides matching TRBD1. V lost 1 base, J lost 0 bases, and 9 bases stayed unmatched. CDR1 is KGHSH and CDR2 is LQKENI in the germline V gene. The CDR3 runs 19 residues. CDR3 amino acids: CASSPQDRGGPATNEKLFF. CDR3 DNA sequence: TGTGCCAGCTCACCACAGGACAGGGGTGGGCCTGCAACTAATGAAAAACTGTTTTTT.

The chain couples TRBV7-2 to TRBJ1-6, with a tentative D call TRBD1 (5 bases). V lost 0 bases, J lost 9 bases, and 15 bases lay in between. The CDR3 extends over 16 amino acids. Germline V gene lookup returns CDR1 SGHTA and CDR2 FQGNSA. CDR3 sequence reads: CASSLAGTRRGSPLHF. CDR3 sequence (DNA): TGTGCCAGCAGCTTAGCGGGGACCAGACGCGGTTCACCCCTCCACTTT.

V gene TRBV5-6 combines with J gene TRBJ1-1; the D gene is possibly TRBD1 (5 bases). V was trimmed by 0 bases and J by 1 base, leaving 10 bases between them. From germline, CDR1 is SGHDT and CDR2 YYEEEE. This CDR3 has 15 amino acids. In DNA form, the CDR3 reads TGTGCCAGCAGCTTGGGGCAGGGAGGGAACACTGAAGCTTTCTTT. This encodes CASSLGQGGNTEAFF.

In its sample, this clone was seen a few times. V and J are TRBV5-6 and TRBJ1-1, with D hard to call. Trimming removed 5 bases from V and 5 bases from J, with 16 bases in between. The CDR3 sequence is 14 residues long. Germline values: CDR1 SGHDT, CDR2 YYEEEE. For the CDR3, the DNA is TGTGCCAGCAGGCTCACGGACGCATATACTGAAGCTTTCTTT. Translated: CASRLTDAYTEAFF.

V usage is TRBV4-3 and J usage is TRBJ1-2; maybe TRBD1 (5 bases). This CDR3 is 15 amino acids long. Trimming stripped 0 bases from V and 4 bases from J, with 12 bases between. The germline CDR1 and CDR2 sequences are LGHNA and YSLEER. CDR3 sequence (DNA): TGCGCCAGCAGCCAAGATGCGGGGCCCAGCTATGGCTACACCTTC. This sequence encodes CASSQDAGPSYGYTF.